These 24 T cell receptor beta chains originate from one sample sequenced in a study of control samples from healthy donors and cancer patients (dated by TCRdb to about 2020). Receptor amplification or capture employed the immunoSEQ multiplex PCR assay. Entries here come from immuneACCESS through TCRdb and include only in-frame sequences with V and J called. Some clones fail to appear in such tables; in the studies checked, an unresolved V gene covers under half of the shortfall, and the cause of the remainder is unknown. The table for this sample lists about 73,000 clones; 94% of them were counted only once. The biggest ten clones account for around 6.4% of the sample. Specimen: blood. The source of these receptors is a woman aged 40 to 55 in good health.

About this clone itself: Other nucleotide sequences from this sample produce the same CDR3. As DNA, the CDR3 is TGTGCCAGCAGCTTAGGCGGGACCTATGGCTACACCTTC. This codes for CASSLGGTYGYTF. The chain couples TRBV7-8 to TRBJ1-2; weak D call: TRBD1 (5 bases). CDR3 length equals 13 residues. Germline CDR1 is SGHVS and CDR2 is FQNEAQ. The V end was cut by 1 base, the J end by 4 bases, with 7 bases between. Full variable domain (outside the CDR3, taken from reference TRBV7-8 and TRBJ1-2): GAGVSQSPRYKVAKRGQDVALRCDPISGHVSLFWYQQALGQGPEFLTYFQNEAQLDKSGLPSDRFFAERPEGSVSTLKIQRTQQEDSAVYLCASSLGGTYGYTFGSGTRLTVV.

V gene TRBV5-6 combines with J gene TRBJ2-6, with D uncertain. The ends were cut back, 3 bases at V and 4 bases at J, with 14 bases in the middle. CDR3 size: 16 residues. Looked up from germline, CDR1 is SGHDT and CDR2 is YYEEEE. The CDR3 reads CASSSPWVIGANVLTF. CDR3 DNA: TGTGCCAGCAGCTCACCGTGGGTGATAGGGGCCAACGTCCTGACTTTC.

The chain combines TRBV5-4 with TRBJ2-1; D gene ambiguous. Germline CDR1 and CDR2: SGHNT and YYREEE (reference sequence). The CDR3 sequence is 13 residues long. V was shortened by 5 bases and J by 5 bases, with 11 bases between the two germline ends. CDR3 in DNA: TGTGCCAGCAGAAAGACGGCCAACAATGAGCAGTTCTTC. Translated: CASRKTANNEQFF.

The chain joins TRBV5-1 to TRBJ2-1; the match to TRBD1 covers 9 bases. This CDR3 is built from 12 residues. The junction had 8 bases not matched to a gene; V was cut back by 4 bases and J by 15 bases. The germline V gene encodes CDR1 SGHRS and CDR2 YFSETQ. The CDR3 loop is CASSLYRGLGFF. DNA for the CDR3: TGCGCCAGCAGCCTTTACAGGGGGCTGGGGTTCTTC.

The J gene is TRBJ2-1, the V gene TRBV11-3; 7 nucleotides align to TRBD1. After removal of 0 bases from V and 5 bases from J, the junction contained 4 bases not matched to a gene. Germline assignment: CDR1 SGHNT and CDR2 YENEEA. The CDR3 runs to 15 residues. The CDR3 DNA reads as TGTGCCAGCAGCTTAGAGGCAGGGGGACACAATGAGCAGTTCTTC. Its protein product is CASSLEAGGHNEQFF. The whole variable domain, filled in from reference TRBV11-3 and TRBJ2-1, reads EAGVVQSPRYKIIEKKQPVAFWCNPISGHNTLYWYLQNLGQGPELLIRYENEEAVDDSQLPKDRFSAERLKGVDSTLKIQPAELGDSAVYLCASSLEAGGHNEQFFGPGTRLTVL.

The DNA of the CDR3 is TGTGCCAGCAGCCAAGACCGTCTAGCGGGAGTCTACGAGCAGTACTTC. It codes for CASSQDRLAGVYEQYF. The V gene is TRBV3-1 (or the pseudogene TRBV3-2), the J gene TRBJ2-7; 10 bases agree with TRBD2. The germline CDR1 and CDR2 sequences are LGHDT and YNNKEL (reference sequence). The V and J ends lost 0 bases and 3 bases, in that order; junction bases with no gene match: 5. There are 16 residues in the CDR3.

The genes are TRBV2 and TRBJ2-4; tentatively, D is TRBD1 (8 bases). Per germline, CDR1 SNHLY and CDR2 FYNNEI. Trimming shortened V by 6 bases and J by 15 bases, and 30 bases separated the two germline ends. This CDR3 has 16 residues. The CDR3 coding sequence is TGTGCCAGCAGAGTGGCTTATTTCGGACAGGGAGGGCGCGGGTACTTC. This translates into CASRVAYFGQGGRGYF.

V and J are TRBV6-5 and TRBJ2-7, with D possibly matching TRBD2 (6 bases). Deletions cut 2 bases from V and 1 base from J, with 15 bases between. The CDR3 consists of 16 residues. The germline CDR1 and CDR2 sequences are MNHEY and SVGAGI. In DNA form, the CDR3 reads TGTGCCAGCAGTTACGCCGGCGGGGATAGTTCCTACGAGCAGTACTTC. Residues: CASSYAGGDSSYEQYF.

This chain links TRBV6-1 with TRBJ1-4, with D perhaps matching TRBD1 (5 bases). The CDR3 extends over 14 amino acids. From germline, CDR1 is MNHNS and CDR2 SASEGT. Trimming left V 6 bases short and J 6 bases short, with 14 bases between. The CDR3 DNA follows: TGTGCCAGCAGCCAATCACGAGGGGATGAAAAACTGTTTTTT. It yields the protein CASSQSRGDEKLFF.

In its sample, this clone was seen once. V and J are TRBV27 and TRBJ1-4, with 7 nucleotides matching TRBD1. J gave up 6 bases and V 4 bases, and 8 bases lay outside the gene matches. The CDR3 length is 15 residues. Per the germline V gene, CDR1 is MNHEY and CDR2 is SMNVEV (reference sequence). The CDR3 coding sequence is TGTGCCAGCAGTTCAACAGGGGAGGGGGATGAAAAACTGTTTTTT. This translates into CASSSTGEGDEKLFF.

The CDR3 region is CASRNLAGAEQYF. CDR3 coding DNA: TGCGCCAGCAGAAATCTAGCGGGGGCTGAGCAGTACTTC. J is TRBJ2-7 and V is TRBV5-1; 10 nucleotides match TRBD2. The CDR3 is 13 amino acids. Trimming removed 5 bases from V and 7 bases from J; junction bases left unmatched: 6. CDR1 and CDR2 from the germline V gene are SGHRS and YFSETQ.

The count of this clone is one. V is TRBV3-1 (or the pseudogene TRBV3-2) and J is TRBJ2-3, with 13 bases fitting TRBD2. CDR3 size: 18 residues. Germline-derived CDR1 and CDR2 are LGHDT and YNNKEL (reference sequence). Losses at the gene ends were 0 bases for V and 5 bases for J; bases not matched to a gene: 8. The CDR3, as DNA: TGTGCCAGCAGCCAAGAAGGGGGACTAGCGGGGTCTAGAGATACGCAGTATTTT. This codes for CASSQEGGLAGSRDTQYF.

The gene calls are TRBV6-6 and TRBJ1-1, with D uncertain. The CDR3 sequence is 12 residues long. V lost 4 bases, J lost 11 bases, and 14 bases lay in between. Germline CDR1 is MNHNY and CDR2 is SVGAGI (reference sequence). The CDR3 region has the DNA TGTGCCAGCAGTTCCCCGGATGTTGAGGCTTTCTTT. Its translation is CASSSPDVEAFF.

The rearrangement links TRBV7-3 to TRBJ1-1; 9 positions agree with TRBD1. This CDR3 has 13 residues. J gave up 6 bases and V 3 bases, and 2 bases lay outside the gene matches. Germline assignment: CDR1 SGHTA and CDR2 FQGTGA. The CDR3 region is CASSLGQGSEAFF. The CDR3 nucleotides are TGTGCCAGCAGCTTGGGACAGGGATCTGAAGCTTTCTTT.

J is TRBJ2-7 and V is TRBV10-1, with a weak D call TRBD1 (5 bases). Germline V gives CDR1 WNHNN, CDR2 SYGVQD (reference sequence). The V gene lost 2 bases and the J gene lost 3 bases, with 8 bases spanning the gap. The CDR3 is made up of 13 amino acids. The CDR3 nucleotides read TGCGCCAGCAGTGAGGCAGGGATCTACGAGCAGTACTTC. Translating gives CASSEAGIYEQYF.

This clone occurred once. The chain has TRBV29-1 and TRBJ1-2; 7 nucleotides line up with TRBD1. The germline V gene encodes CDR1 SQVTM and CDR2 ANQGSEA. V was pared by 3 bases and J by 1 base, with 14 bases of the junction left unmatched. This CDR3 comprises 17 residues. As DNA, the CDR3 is TGCAGCGTTGATCAGCTATTCCGGGACAGAGATAACTATGGCTACACCTTC. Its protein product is CSVDQLFRDRDNYGYTF.

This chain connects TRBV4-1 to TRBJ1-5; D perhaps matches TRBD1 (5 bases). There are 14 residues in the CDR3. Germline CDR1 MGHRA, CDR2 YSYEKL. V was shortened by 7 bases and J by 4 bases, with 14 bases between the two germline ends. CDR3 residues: CASKGRDGNQPQHF. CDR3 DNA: TGCGCCAGCAAAGGGCGGGACGGGAATCAGCCCCAGCATTTT.

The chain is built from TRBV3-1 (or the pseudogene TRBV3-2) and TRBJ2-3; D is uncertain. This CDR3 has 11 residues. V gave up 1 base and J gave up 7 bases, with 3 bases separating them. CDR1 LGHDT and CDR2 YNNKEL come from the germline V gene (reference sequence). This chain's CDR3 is CASSQVYTQYF. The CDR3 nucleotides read TGTGCCAGCAGCCAAGTATATACGCAGTATTTT.

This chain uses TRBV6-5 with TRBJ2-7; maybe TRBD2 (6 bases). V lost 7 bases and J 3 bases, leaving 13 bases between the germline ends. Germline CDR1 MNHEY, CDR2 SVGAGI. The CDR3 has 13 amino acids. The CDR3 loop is CASTPGLHYEQYF. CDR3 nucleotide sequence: TGTGCCAGCACCCCGGGACTCCACTACGAGCAGTACTTC.

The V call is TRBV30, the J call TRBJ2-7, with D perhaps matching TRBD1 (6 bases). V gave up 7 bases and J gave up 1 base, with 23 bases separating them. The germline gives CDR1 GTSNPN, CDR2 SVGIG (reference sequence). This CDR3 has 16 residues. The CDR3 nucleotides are TGTGCCTCCCAAACGTGGGGGCTTAGTACTTCCTACGAGCAGTACTTC. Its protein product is CASQTWGLSTSYEQYF.

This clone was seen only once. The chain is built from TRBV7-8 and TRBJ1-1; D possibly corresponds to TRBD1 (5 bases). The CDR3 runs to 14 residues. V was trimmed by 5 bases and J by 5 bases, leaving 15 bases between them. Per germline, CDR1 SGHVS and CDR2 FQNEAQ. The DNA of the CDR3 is TGTGCCAGCAGCACCCGGGGCCTTGCTACTGAAGCTTTCTTT. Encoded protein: CASSTRGLATEAFF. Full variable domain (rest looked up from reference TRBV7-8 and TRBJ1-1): GAGVSQSPRYKVAKRGQDVALRCDPISGHVSLFWYQQALGQGPEFLTYFQNEAQLDKSGLPSDRFFAERPEGSVSTLKIQRTQQEDSAVYLCASSTRGLATEAFFGQGTRLTVV.

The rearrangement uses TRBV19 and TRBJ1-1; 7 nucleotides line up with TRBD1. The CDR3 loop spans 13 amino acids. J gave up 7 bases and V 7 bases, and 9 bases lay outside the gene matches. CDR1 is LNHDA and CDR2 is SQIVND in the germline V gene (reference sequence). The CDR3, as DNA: TGTGCCAGTATCCGGACAGGCGGAGGTGAAGCTTTCTTT. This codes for CASIRTGGGEAFF.

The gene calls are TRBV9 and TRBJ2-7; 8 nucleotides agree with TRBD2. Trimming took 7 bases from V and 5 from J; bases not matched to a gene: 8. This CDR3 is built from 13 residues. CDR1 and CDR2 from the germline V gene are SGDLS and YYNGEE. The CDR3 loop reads CASSGGRQNEQYF. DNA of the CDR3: TGTGCCAGCTCGGGGGGGCGTCAGAACGAGCAGTACTTC.

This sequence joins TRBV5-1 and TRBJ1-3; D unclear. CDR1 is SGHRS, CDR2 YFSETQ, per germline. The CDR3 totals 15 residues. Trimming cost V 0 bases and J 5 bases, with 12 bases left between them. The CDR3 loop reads CASSLATGLRNTIYF. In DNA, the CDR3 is TGCGCCAGCAGCTTGGCGACCGGGCTTAGAAACACCATATATTTT.